The rows below give T cell receptor beta chains drawn from one sample of a study of early T cells in non-severe SARS-CoV-2 infection. One entry per CDR3 protein, called by TCRdb with MiXCR from the 5' RACE reads. The table lists tens of thousands of distinct CDR3 sequences, about 9.4% of them singletons, with 4.5% in the top ten. Sequencing used whole blood. These receptors came from an adult who was a healthcare worker with PCR-confirmed SARS-CoV-2 infection or an uninfected control (not recorded which). Each CDR3 is given with its conserved first and last residue. Fields, in order: J gene, D gene, clone size, V gene, CDR3 protein, CDR3 DNA. A D gene is named only where the DNA matches it firmly. Clone size, where shown, is once, few, many, or a class for clones that have expanded.

>TRBJ2-3|NA|NA|TRBV5-1
CASSSSGAVGYTQYF
TGCGCCAGCAGCTCGTCGGGGGCGGTAGGGTATACGCAGTATTTT
>TRBJ2-1|TRBD2|NA|TRBV6-2/TRBV6-3
CASFRVAGVHNEQFF
TGTGCCAGCTTCCGGGTAGCGGGGGTACACAATGAGCAGTTCTTC
>TRBJ2-1|TRBD2|NA|TRBV12-5
CASGIAGFSYNEQFF
TGTGCTAGTGGTATAGCGGGGTTTTCCTACAATGAGCAGTTCTTC
>TRBJ1-2|NA|many|TRBV6-1
CASSESHYGYTF
TGTGCCAGCAGTGAATCTCACTATGGCTACACCTTC
>TRBJ1-2|TRBD1|many|TRBV5-5
CASSFQGARDGYTF
TGTGCCAGCAGCTTCCAGGGGGCGCGGGATGGCTACACCTTC
>TRBJ2-3|NA|NA|TRBV20-1
CSAPWGVADTQYF
TGCAGTGCTCCGTGGGGGGTAGCAGATACGCAGTATTTT
>TRBJ2-1|NA|many|TRBV5-4
CASSLGGDYNEQFF
TGTGCCAGCAGCTTGGGGGGGGACTACAATGAGCAGTTCTTC
>TRBJ1-4|NA|many|TRBV6-6
CASSWTAGEKLFF
TGTGCCAGCAGTTGGACAGCGGGGGAAAAACTGTTTTTT
>TRBJ2-7|TRBD1|many|TRBV14
CASSRTGGSYEQYF
TGTGCCAGCAGCCGGACAGGGGGGTCCTACGAGCAGTACTTC
>TRBJ2-1|NA|few|TRBV5-5
CASSLQVFYNEQFF
TGTGCCAGCAGCTTGCAAGTATTCTACAATGAGCAGTTCTTC
>TRBJ1-1|NA|NA|TRBV28
CASSTWTEAFF
TGTGCCAGCAGTACATGGACTGAAGCTTTCTTT
>TRBJ2-5|NA|NA|TRBV19
CASSIAAVPGTLQETQYF
TGTGCCAGTAGTATAGCCGCTGTACCGGGAACCTTACAAGAGACCCAGTACTTC
>TRBJ2-7|NA|many|TRBV29-1
CSAQGTYEQYF
TGCAGCGCGCAGGGGACTTACGAGCAGTACTTC
>TRBJ1-2|NA|few|TRBV20-1
CSARAWGGDGYTF
TGCAGTGCTAGAGCATGGGGAGGGGATGGCTACACCTTC
>TRBJ2-1|TRBD2|many|TRBV20-1
CSASGGLGNEQFF
TGCAGTGCTTCGGGGGGGCTCGGCAATGAGCAGTTCTTC
>TRBJ2-3|NA|NA|TRBV5-1
CASSSDSGTDTQYF
TGCGCCAGCAGCTCGGACTCCGGGACAGATACGCAGTATTTT
>TRBJ2-7|TRBD1|many|TRBV7-9
CASSALMQGAPHYEQYF
TGTGCCAGCAGCGCCCTAATGCAGGGGGCCCCACACTACGAGCAGTACTTC
>TRBJ2-7|NA|NA|TRBV5-8
CASSLLAAAYEQYF
TGTGCCAGCAGCTTACTGGCAGCCGCTTACGAGCAGTACTTC
>TRBJ2-1|NA|NA|TRBV9
CASSGGLLGPGNEQFF
TGTGCCAGCAGCGGCGGCCTTCTGGGTCCTGGCAATGAGCAGTTCTTC
>TRBJ2-7|TRBD2|NA|TRBV27
CASSAPGLPYEQYF
TGTGCCAGCAGTGCGCCGGGACTACCCTACGAGCAGTACTTC
>TRBJ2-3|NA|NA|TRBV7-3
CASSQEGTTDTQYF
TGTGCCAGCAGCCAGGAAGGGACTACAGATACGCAGTATTTT
>TRBJ2-5|NA|NA|TRBV20-1
CSARDLRAVQETQYF
TGCAGTGCTAGAGACCTAAGAGCAGTTCAAGAGACCCAGTACTTC
>TRBJ2-3|NA|once|TRBV7-2
CASSSRIRDTQYF
TGTGCCAGCAGCTCCCGGATTCGAGATACGCAGTATTTT
>TRBJ1-1|NA|NA|TRBV5-1
CASNFGEEAFF
TGCGCCAGCAACTTTGGAGAGGAAGCTTTCTTT
>TRBJ2-3|NA|NA|TRBV4-1
CASSQEGTSTDTQYF
TGCGCCAGCAGCCAAGAAGGTACATCCACAGATACGCAGTATTTT
>TRBJ1-2|NA|few|TRBV18
CASSPLGPPRENYGYTF
TGTGCCAGCTCACCTTTGGGACCCCCAAGGGAAAACTATGGCTACACCTTC
>TRBJ2-1|NA|few|TRBV7-2
CASSLRGEQFF
TGTGCCAGCAGCTTAAGGGGAGAGCAGTTCTTC
>TRBJ2-7|NA|few|TRBV7-2
CASSLDWGSYEQYF
TGTGCCAGCAGCTTAGACTGGGGGTCCTACGAGCAGTACTTC
>TRBJ1-1|NA|few|TRBV5-1
CASSLAPGTEAFF
TGCGCCAGCAGCTTGGCCCCGGGGACTGAAGCTTTCTTT
>TRBJ2-1|TRBD2|many|TRBV3-1
CASSQTGTSRFF
TGTGCCAGCAGCCAAACCGGGACTAGCCGGTTCTTC
>TRBJ2-4|NA|many|TRBV27
CASSLWGRGTAKNIQYF
TGTGCCAGCAGTTTATGGGGACGGGGAACGGCCAAAAACATTCAGTACTTC
>TRBJ1-5|TRBD1|NA|TRBV9
CASSAGTDVSQPQHF
TGTGCCAGCAGCGCCGGGACAGACGTTAGTCAGCCCCAGCATTTT
>TRBJ1-1|NA|many|TRBV5-1
CASSSDGNTEAFF
TGCGCCAGCAGCTCGGACGGTAACACTGAAGCTTTCTTT
>TRBJ2-5|NA|many|TRBV5-1
CASSSQTAIQETQYF
TGCGCCAGCAGCTCCCAGACGGCCATACAAGAGACCCAGTACTTC
>TRBJ1-2|NA|many|TRBV3-1
CASSQAEYGYTF
TGTGCCAGCAGCCAAGCGGAGTATGGCTACACCTTC
>TRBJ1-2|NA|many|TRBV6-2/TRBV6-3
CASSGGEPANYGYTF
TGTGCCAGCAGCGGGGGCGAACCTGCTAACTATGGCTACACCTTC
>TRBJ1-6|TRBD1|many|TRBV9
CASSRGGADVSPLHF
TGTGCCAGCAGCCGAGGGGGCGCGGACGTCTCACCCCTCCACTTT
>TRBJ2-3|NA|few|TRBV20-1
CSARDLAKDTQYF
TGCAGTGCTAGAGATCTCGCAAAAGATACGCAGTATTTT
>TRBJ2-3|NA|many|TRBV7-9
CASSHGGATDTQYF
TGTGCCAGCAGCCACGGTGGAGCCACAGATACGCAGTATTTT
>TRBJ2-7|TRBD2|few|TRBV29-1
CSVLPGLAGEGEQYF
TGCAGCGTGTTACCGGGACTAGCGGGAGAGGGGGAGCAGTACTTC
>TRBJ2-4|TRBD1|NA|TRBV7-3
CASSLYRGDIQYF
TGTGCCAGCAGCTTATACAGGGGTGACATTCAGTACTTC
>TRBJ2-2|NA|few|TRBV19
CASSRRFTGELFF
TGTGCCAGTAGTCGCAGGTTCACCGGGGAGCTGTTTTTT
>TRBJ1-2|NA|NA|TRBV6-1
CASADGNYGYTF
TGTGCCAGCGCGGACGGGAACTATGGCTACACCTTC
>TRBJ2-1|NA|NA|TRBV13
CASSLSGPYNEQFF
TGTGCCAGCAGCTTAAGCGGGCCCTACAATGAGCAGTTCTTC
>TRBJ2-7|NA|many|TRBV7-2
CASSSQVTYEQYF
TGTGCCAGCAGCTCTCAGGTTACCTACGAGCAGTACTTC
>TRBJ2-5|TRBD2|many|TRBV2
CASKFGLAGETQYF
TGTGCCAGCAAATTCGGACTAGCGGGAGAGACCCAGTACTTC
>TRBJ2-3|TRBD1|few|TRBV10-1
CASTRQGAGDTQYF
TGCGCCAGCACCCGACAGGGGGCCGGAGATACGCAGTATTTT
>TRBJ2-4|NA|once|TRBV20-1
CSATVPDTAAKNIQYF
TGCAGTGCTACGGTCCCGGACACCGCAGCCAAAAACATTCAGTACTTC
>TRBJ2-7|NA|many|TRBV5-6
CASSLVGGEQYF
TGTGCCAGCAGCTTGGTGGGAGGCGAGCAGTACTTC